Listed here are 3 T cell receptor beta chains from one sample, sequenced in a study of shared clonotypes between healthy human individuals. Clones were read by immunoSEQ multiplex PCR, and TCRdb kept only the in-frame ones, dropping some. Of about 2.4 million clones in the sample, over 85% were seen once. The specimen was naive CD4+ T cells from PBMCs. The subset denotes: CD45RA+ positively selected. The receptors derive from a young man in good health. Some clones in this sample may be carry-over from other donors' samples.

In nucleotides, the CDR3 is TGTGCCAGTAGTATGCACGGGAGGGTGAACACTGAAGCTTTCTTT. It yields the protein CASSMHGRVNTEAFF. J is TRBJ1-1 and V is TRBV19; D not resolved. V dropped 3 bases and J dropped 0 bases, with 11 bases sitting between them. This CDR3 is built from 15 residues. The germline gives CDR1 LNHDA, CDR2 SQIVND (reference sequence).

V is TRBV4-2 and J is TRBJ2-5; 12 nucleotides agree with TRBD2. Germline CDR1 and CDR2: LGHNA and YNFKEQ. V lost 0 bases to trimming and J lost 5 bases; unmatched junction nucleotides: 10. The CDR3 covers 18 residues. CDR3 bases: TGTGCCAGCAGCCAAGATGGGCTAGCGGGAGGGTTGACGGAGACCCAGTACTTC. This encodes CASSQDGLAGGLTETQYF.

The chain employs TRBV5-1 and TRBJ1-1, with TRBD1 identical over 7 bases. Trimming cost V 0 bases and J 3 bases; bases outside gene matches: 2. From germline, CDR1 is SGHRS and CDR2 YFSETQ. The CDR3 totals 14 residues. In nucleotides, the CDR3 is TGCGCCAGCAGCTTGGGAGACAGGGACACTGAAGCTTTCTTT. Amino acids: CASSLGDRDTEAFF.